The 14 T cell receptor beta chains below were found in one sample sequenced in a study of T cell repertoires in cytomegalovirus infection. TCRdb passed the reads through MiXCR, listing each CDR3 protein once. The profile shows more than 500,000 distinct CDR3 sequences, about 17% of them singletons. The sample consisted of CD8+ T cells from PBMCs. Receptor source: a human donor in good health (CMV status not recorded). Some clones in this sample may be carry-over from other donors' samples.

The genes are TRBV5-6 and TRBJ2-1; TRBD1 might be the D (6 bases). The V gene lost 3 bases and the J gene lost 7 bases, with 17 bases spanning the gap. This CDR3 region has 15 residues. The germline gives CDR1 SGHDT, CDR2 YYEEEE. The CDR3 DNA is TGTGCCAGCAGCTCGGACAGTCTAGAGCCAAATGAGCAGTTCTTC. It yields the protein CASSSDSLEPNEQFF.

This clonotype occurred a few times. The J gene is TRBJ1-2, the V gene TRBV12-3 or TRBV12-4; the D is unclear. V lost 3 bases to trimming and J lost 8 bases, with 7 bases between them. The CDR3 sequence is 11 residues long. DNA for the CDR3: TGTGCCAGCAGTTTGGCACGGGGCTACACCTTC. This translates into CASSLARGYTF.

This clonotype came up a few times. The chain recombines TRBV2 with TRBJ2-1; TRBD2 matches at 9 bases. The CDR3 sequence is 14 residues long. V shed 7 bases, J shed 4 bases, and the junction held 5 bases outside the gene matches. Germline V gene sequence: CDR1 SNHLY, CDR2 FYNNEI. The CDR3 DNA is TGTGCCAGCAAAGCGGGAGGCATGTACAATGAGCAGTTCTTC. This gives the protein CASKAGGMYNEQFF.

Many counts were recorded for this clonotype. V and J are TRBV7-3 and TRBJ1-1; a weak D match, TRBD1 (6 bases). V lost 0 bases to trimming and J lost 5 bases, with 13 bases between them. The CDR3 contains 15 residues. In germline, CDR1 is SGHTA, CDR2 FQGTGA. The chain's CDR3 is CASSLTRQGRTEAFF. The CDR3 DNA reads TGTGCCAGCAGCTTAACGAGGCAGGGGAGAACTGAAGCTTTCTTT. The variable domain in full, completed from reference TRBV7-3 and TRBJ1-1, reads GAGVSQTPSNKVTEKGKYVELRCDPISGHTALYWYRQSLGQGPEFLIYFQGTGAADDSGLPNDRFFAVRPEGSVSTLKIQRTERGDSAVYLCASSLTRQGRTEAFFGQGTRLTVV.

This chain links TRBV9 with TRBJ2-1; weak D call: TRBD2 (7 bases). Trimming left V 5 bases short and J 10 bases short, with 22 bases between. Germline assignment: CDR1 SGDLS and CDR2 YYNGEE. The CDR3 has 15 residues. In DNA form, the CDR3 reads TGTGCCAGCAGTAGGAGGGAGGGGGTACGGAGGGAGCAGTTCTTC. Translation gives CASSRREGVRREQFF.

The chain couples TRBV20-1 to TRBJ1-5; TRBD1 matches 9 bases. CDR1 DFQATT and CDR2 SNEGSKA come from the germline V gene (reference sequence). Losses at the gene ends were 0 bases for V and 6 bases for J; bases not matched to a gene: 9. This CDR3 is built from 16 residues. CDR3 in amino acids: CSARDPGQGRGQPQHF. In nucleotides, the CDR3 is TGCAGTGCTAGAGACCCGGGACAGGGAAGGGGTCAGCCCCAGCATTTT.

This chain connects TRBV28 to TRBJ2-1; D is ambiguous. CDR1 and CDR2 from the germline V gene are MDHEN and SYDVKM. Trimming took 6 bases from V and 8 from J, leaving 11 bases between them. The CDR3 has 12 amino acids. The CDR3 sequence is CASSFPYYEQFF. The CDR3 DNA reads as TGTGCCAGCAGCTTTCCGTATTATGAGCAGTTCTTC.

This rearrangement joins TRBV2 to TRBJ1-5, with 10 bases lining up with TRBD1. Unmatched junction bases numbered 5, after V lost 7 bases and J lost 5 bases. Germline assignment: CDR1 SNHLY and CDR2 FYNNEI. This CDR3 comprises 14 residues. CDR3 nucleotides: TGTGCCAGCACCCGGGACAGGGGATATCAGCCCCAGCATTTT. It yields the protein CASTRDRGYQPQHF.

In this sample, this clonotype turned up many times. This chain connects TRBV6-1 to TRBJ2-1; D is undetermined. Trimming shortened V by 6 bases and J by 7 bases, and 10 bases separated the two germline ends. This CDR3 comprises 12 residues. Per germline, CDR1 MNHNS and CDR2 SASEGT. CDR3 region: CASRFGWNEQFF. The DNA for the CDR3 is TGTGCCAGCAGATTTGGGTGGAATGAGCAGTTCTTC.

This clonotype has at least ten counts. The V call is TRBV7-9, the J call TRBJ2-2; weak D call: TRBD2 (6 bases). The germline gives CDR1 SEHNR, CDR2 FQNEAQ (reference sequence). V was trimmed by 1 base and J by 0 bases, leaving 15 bases between them. The CDR3 extends over 18 amino acids. The CDR3 DNA sequence: TGTGCCAGCAGCTTAGGGGGCGGGGACGCACCGAACACCGGGGAGCTGTTTTTT. Amino acids: CASSLGGGDAPNTGELFF.

This clonotype was seen ten or more times. The CDR3 DNA is TGTGCCAGCAGCTTAGAAGGACAGACCGGGGAGCTGTTTTTT. Its translation: CASSLEGQTGELFF. The V gene is TRBV5-6, the J gene TRBJ2-2; maybe TRBD1 (6 bases). V lost 2 bases, J lost 5 bases, and 10 bases lay in between. This CDR3 region has 14 residues. Germline CDR1 SGHDT, CDR2 YYEEEE. The variable domain in full, completed from reference TRBV5-6 and TRBJ2-2, reads DAGVTQSPTHLIKTRGQQVTLRCSPKSGHDTVSWYQQALGQGPQFIFQYYEEEERQRGNFPDRFSGHQFPNYSSELNVNALLLGDSALYLCASSLEGQTGELFFGEGSRLTVL.

This clonotype was recorded a few times. J is TRBJ1-2 and V is TRBV28, with no clear D. V was pared by 5 bases and J by 8 bases, with 21 bases between. The CDR3 totals 15 residues. CDR1 MDHEN and CDR2 SYDVKM come from the germline V gene. This CDR3 is CASSPRLDLGSGYTF. The CDR3 coding sequence is TGTGCCAGCAGTCCCCGATTGGATTTGGGCTCGGGCTACACCTTC.

The rearrangement uses TRBV7-6 and TRBJ2-5; D remains ambiguous. V was clipped by 5 bases and J by 7 bases, with 11 bases between them. The CDR3 contains 12 residues. The germline V gene encodes CDR1 SGHVS and CDR2 FNYEAQ. The CDR3 region is CASSERAGTQYF. CDR3 bases: TGTGCCAGCAGCGAACGGGCAGGGACCCAGTACTTC.

This clonotype has a count of ten or more. The chain combines TRBV7-6 with TRBJ2-7; D ambiguous. CDR1 is SGHVS and CDR2 is FNYEAQ in the germline V gene. The CDR3 runs 13 residues. V shed 4 bases and J shed 5 bases, with 12 bases lying between them. The CDR3 here is CASSSRAIDEQYF. DNA of the CDR3: TGTGCCAGCAGCTCCCGAGCAATCGACGAGCAGTACTTC.